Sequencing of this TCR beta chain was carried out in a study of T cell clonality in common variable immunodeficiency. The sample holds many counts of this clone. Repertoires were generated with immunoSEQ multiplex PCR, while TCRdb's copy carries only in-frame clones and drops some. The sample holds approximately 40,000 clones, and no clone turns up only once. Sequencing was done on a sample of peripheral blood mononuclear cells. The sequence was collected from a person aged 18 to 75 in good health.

The covered CDR3 bases are TGTGCCAGTAGTATCCGAATCCAGGGGGCCTACGAG. It is translated as CASSIRIQGAYE. The full CDR3 protein is CASSIRIQGAYEQYF. The chain combines TRBV19 with TRBJ2-7, with 7 bases matching TRBD1. The CDR3 is cut off 3 residues early in the read; its end comes from the germline J gene. After removal of 3 bases from V and 2 bases from J, the junction contained 7 bases not matched to a gene. The CDR3 loop spans 15 amino acids. Germline V gives CDR1 LNHDA, CDR2 SQIVND (reference sequence).